These 5 T cell receptor beta chains were sequenced from one sample in a study of blood T cell repertoires in COVID-19. Sequencing used immunoSEQ multiplex PCR; TCRdb keeps in-frame clones, though not all of them. The sample holds around 90,000 clones, just over 85% seen once. The sample consisted of peripheral blood. The receptors stem from a man aged 50 or older with COVID-19, enrolled during active disease.

The CDR3 sequence: CAWSVNVESGRGFRNTIYF. The CDR3, as DNA: TGTGCCTGGAGTGTAAATGTTGAAAGCGGCAGGGGCTTTAGAAACACCATATATTTT. The chain couples TRBV30 to TRBJ1-3, with D possibly TRBD1 on 6 matching bases. Deletions cut 0 bases from V and 5 bases from J, with 26 bases between. The CDR3 covers 19 residues. The germline V gene encodes CDR1 GTSNPN and CDR2 SVGIG (reference sequence).

This clone was seen a few times. The chain links TRBV19 to TRBJ1-5, with 9 nucleotides matching TRBD1. Trimming took 5 bases from V and 6 from J; bases not matched to a gene: 8. The CDR3 is made up of 15 amino acids. Germline V gives CDR1 LNHDA, CDR2 SQIVND (reference sequence). The CDR3 coding sequence is TGTGCCAGTAGTTCCTGGACAGGGGTTAGTCAGCCCCAGCATTTT. It translates to CASSSWTGVSQPQHF. Using reference TRBV19 and TRBJ1-5 for the parts outside the CDR3, the full variable domain is DGGITQSPKYLFRKEGQNVTLSCEQNLNHDAMYWYRQDPGQGLRLIYYSQIVNDFQKGDIAEGYSVSREKKESFPLTVTSAQKNPTAFYLCASSSWTGVSQPQHFGDGTRLSIL.

The V and J genes are TRBV28 and TRBJ1-6, with 11 bases fitting TRBD1. Germline loops: CDR1 MDHEN, CDR2 SYDVKM. The ends lost 6 bases at V and 7 bases at J; junction bases unmatched: 8. The CDR3 extends over 16 amino acids. The CDR3 DNA reads TGTGCCAGCAGCTCCCCGGGACAGGGGGTAAATTCACCCCTCCACTTT. Amino acids: CASSSPGQGVNSPLHF. The full variable domain, rest sourced from reference TRBV28 and TRBJ1-6, is DVKVTQSSRYLVKRTGEKVFLECVQDMDHENMFWYRQDPGLGLRLIYFSYDVKMKEKGDIPEGYSVSREKKERFSLILESASTNQTSMYLCASSSPGQGVNSPLHFGNGTRLTVT.

The rearrangement uses TRBV7-2 and TRBJ2-7; TRBD1 matches 7 bases. The CDR3 consists of 13 residues. Germline loops: CDR1 SGHTA, CDR2 FQGNSA. With 5 bases clipped from V and 5 bases from J, the junction kept 6 bases outside the gene matches. The CDR3 sequence is CASSATGYNEQYF. Here the CDR3 DNA reads TGTGCCAGCAGCGCGACAGGGTACAACGAGCAGTACTTC. Using reference TRBV7-2 and TRBJ2-7 for the parts outside the CDR3, the full variable domain is GAGVSQSPSNKVTEKGKDVELRCDPISGHTALYWYRQSLGQGLEFLIYFQGNSAPDKSGLPSDRFSAERTGGSVSTLTIQRTQQEDSAVYLCASSATGYNEQYFGPGTRLTVT.

V and J are TRBV19 and TRBJ1-1, with D maybe TRBD1 (5 bases). This CDR3 is built from 14 residues. Trimming removed 5 bases from V and 4 bases from J, with 14 bases in between. The germline gives CDR1 LNHDA, CDR2 SQIVND (reference sequence). In DNA, the CDR3 is TGTGCCAGTAGTCCCCGGGAGCAGGGCACTGAAGCTTTCTTT. Protein sequence: CASSPREQGTEAFF.